This T cell receptor beta chain was retrieved from a study of regulatory T cells in long-lasting Graves disease. The wider study: In persistent Graves' disease, antithyroid drugs had been taken for over 5 years and TSH receptor antibodies stayed positive.

Arm-PCR with iRepertoire HTBI primers amplified the CDR3 regions for these TCR beta libraries. TCRdb redid the calling of the multiplex PCR reads with MiXCR, one entry per CDR3 protein. This table holds 400,000 to 500,000 distinct CDR3 sequences, approximately 23% found once. This clonotype occurred many times. What it recognizes is unknown. Specified time point: persistent/refractory GD, antithyroid drugs over 5 years with positive TRAb. Researchers made the TCR library from RNA that was extracted from PBMCs. Study results and limitations: Comparison showed that persistent patients shared more public clonotypes (2,741) than new patients (966).

Germline assignment: CDR1 SNHLY and CDR2 FYNNEI. V was trimmed by 3 bases and J by 4 bases, leaving 12 bases between them. This CDR3 has 14 amino acids. The material was peripheral blood mononuclear cells (PBMCs), obtained when the disease was refractory, from a patient treated with antithyroid drugs. The TCR was taken from a female donor with Graves disease. V gene TRBV2 combines with J gene TRBJ2-5; D perhaps matches TRBD1 (5 bases). The CDR3 DNA sequence: TGTGCCAGCAGTGAGAACAGGACGGGAGAGACCCAGTACTTC. Its translation is CASSENRTGETQYF.